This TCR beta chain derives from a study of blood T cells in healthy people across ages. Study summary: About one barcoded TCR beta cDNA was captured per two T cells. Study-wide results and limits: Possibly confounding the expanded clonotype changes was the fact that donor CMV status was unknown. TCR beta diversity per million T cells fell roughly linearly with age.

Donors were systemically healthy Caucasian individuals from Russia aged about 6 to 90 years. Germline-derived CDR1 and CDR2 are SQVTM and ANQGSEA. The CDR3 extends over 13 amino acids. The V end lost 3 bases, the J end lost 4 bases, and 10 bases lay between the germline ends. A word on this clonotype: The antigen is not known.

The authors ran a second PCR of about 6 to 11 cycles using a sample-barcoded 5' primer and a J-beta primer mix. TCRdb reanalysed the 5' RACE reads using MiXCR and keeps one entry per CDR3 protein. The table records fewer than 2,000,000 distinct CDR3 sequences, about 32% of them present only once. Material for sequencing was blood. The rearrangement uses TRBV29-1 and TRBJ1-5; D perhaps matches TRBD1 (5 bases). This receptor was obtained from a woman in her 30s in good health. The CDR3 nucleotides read TGCAGCGTTGATGCGACAGTTAATCAGCCCCAGCATTTT. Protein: CSVDATVNQPQHF.